The 14 T cell receptor beta chains below all came from one sample that was sequenced in a study of blood T cell repertoires in COVID-19. Using immunoSEQ multiplex PCR, the repertoire was profiled, and TCRdb retains in-frame clones only, with some absent. The repertoire has some 100,000 clones, roughly 83% of them found once; the top ten carry around a sixth. The sequenced sample consisted of peripheral blood. The receptors shown here come from an older woman with acute or convalescent COVID-19.

This sequence joins TRBV19 and TRBJ1-4; 8 nucleotides agree with TRBD1. Germline CDR1 LNHDA, CDR2 SQIVND (reference sequence). This CDR3 is 15 amino acids long. Trimming cost V 5 bases and J 8 bases; bases outside gene matches: 10. The CDR3 nucleotides are TGTGCCAGTAGTTCCACCGGGACAGGTCGCGAAAAACTGTTTTTT. Residues: CASSSTGTGREKLFF. Complete variable domain (other parts from reference TRBV19 and TRBJ1-4): DGGITQSPKYLFRKEGQNVTLSCEQNLNHDAMYWYRQDPGQGLRLIYYSQIVNDFQKGDIAEGYSVSREKKESFPLTVTSAQKNPTAFYLCASSSTGTGREKLFFGSGTQLSVL.

The rearrangement uses TRBV23-1 and TRBJ2-3; D unresolved. TRBV23-1 is identified as an open reading frame with a role that is uncertain. This CDR3 is built from 13 residues. V shed 3 bases and J shed 2 bases, with 6 bases lying between them. The CDR3 nucleotides are TGCGCCAGCAGTCACTCAGACACAGATACGCAGTATTTT. It is translated as CASSHSDTDTQYF.

The chain recombines TRBV11-2 with TRBJ1-2; no reliable D call. The CDR3 is 14 residues long. Germline V CDR1 and CDR2: SGHAT, FQNNGV. V shed 7 bases and J shed 6 bases, with 18 bases lying between them. The chain's CDR3 is CASTKGLWTDGYTF. DNA of the CDR3: TGTGCCAGCACTAAAGGACTGTGGACGGATGGCTACACCTTC.

The chain is built from TRBV19 and TRBJ1-5; 8 positions agree with TRBD1. Germline values: CDR1 LNHDA, CDR2 SQIVND (reference sequence). The CDR3 is made up of 16 amino acids. V was pared by 4 bases and J by 7 bases, with 12 bases of the junction left unmatched. The CDR3 region is CASSTPRQGLKQPQHF. Written as DNA, the CDR3 is TGTGCCAGTAGTACCCCTCGACAGGGGCTAAAACAGCCCCAGCATTTT.

The chain uses TRBV4-2 and TRBJ1-4; a weak D match, TRBD1 (5 bases). V was shortened by 5 bases and J by 5 bases, with 9 bases between the two germline ends. The CDR3 runs 13 residues. The V gene's germline CDR1 is LGHNA and CDR2 YNFKEQ. The CDR3 spells CASSKTDNEKLFF. CDR3 coding DNA: TGTGCCAGCAGCAAGACAGACAATGAAAAACTGTTTTTT.

The J gene is TRBJ2-7, the V gene TRBV27; D is possibly TRBD1 (5 bases). The CDR3 has 13 residues. CDR1 MNHEY and CDR2 SMNVEV come from the germline V gene (reference sequence). The V gene lost 6 bases and the J gene lost 2 bases, with 11 bases spanning the gap. This CDR3 reads CASRASGTYEQYF. The CDR3 DNA sequence: TGTGCCAGCAGGGCCTCAGGGACCTACGAGCAGTACTTC.

Turning to this clone: One junction end does not reproduce the germline sequence, and a read error may be involved. V and J are TRBV7-7 and TRBJ2-3; 9 bases are a match to TRBD1. The CDR3 contains 15 residues. Germline V CDR1 and CDR2: SSHAT, FNYEAQ (reference sequence). In DNA form, the CDR3 reads TGTGCTAGCAGCGTCGGGACAGGGCACACAGATACGCAGTATTTT. Translation gives CASSVGTGHTDTQYF.

CDR3 in DNA: TGTGCCAGTAGTATAGCAGGGCAGGTGAACACTGAAGCTTTCTTT. Protein sequence: CASSIAGQVNTEAFF. V usage is TRBV19 and J usage is TRBJ1-1; perhaps TRBD1 as D (5 bases). This CDR3 is built from 15 residues. CDR1 LNHDA and CDR2 SQIVND come from the germline V gene (reference sequence). V lost 1 base to trimming and J lost 0 bases, with 9 bases between them.

V gene TRBV7-9 combines with J gene TRBJ2-7; 7 nucleotides align to TRBD1. CDR1 is SEHNR, CDR2 FQNEAQ, per germline (reference sequence). V was clipped by 1 base and J by 5 bases; unmatched bases: 8. The length of the CDR3 is 15 residues. CDR3 residues: CASSLEGASTHEQYF. The CDR3 bases are TGTGCCAGCAGCTTAGAGGGGGCGTCTACCCACGAGCAGTACTTC.

The chain has TRBV28 and TRBJ1-5; D possibly corresponds to TRBD1 (6 bases). Germline V CDR1 and CDR2: MDHEN, SYDVKM. With 8 bases removed from V and 4 bases from J, the gap between germline ends came to 9 bases. The CDR3 runs 12 residues. The CDR3 loop reads CASGTGNQPQHF. CDR3 nucleotides: TGTGCCAGCGGAACAGGGAATCAGCCCCAGCATTTT.

V is TRBV11-3 and J is TRBJ2-3; TRBD2 aligns across 10 bases. This CDR3 is 17 amino acids long. The V segment lost 5 bases and the J segment 5 bases; nucleotides outside the gene matches: 13. Germline CDR1 is SGHNT and CDR2 is YENEEA. CDR3: CASSLRSQRGGLDTQYF. The CDR3 DNA sequence: TGTGCCAGCAGCCTCAGATCGCAGCGGGGGGGCCTAGATACGCAGTATTTT.

The chain links TRBV10-3 to TRBJ1-2; 7 nucleotides line up with TRBD1. CDR1 and CDR2 from the germline V gene are ENHRY and SYGVKD. The length of the CDR3 is 14 residues. V gave up 8 bases and J gave up 4 bases; unmatched junction bases: 10. Here the CDR3 DNA reads TGTGCCATCGGACGACAGGGTGACGGCTATGGCTACACCTTC. This codes for CAIGRQGDGYGYTF.

V and J are TRBV18 and TRBJ1-2, with TRBD1 identical over 8 bases. This CDR3 region has 16 residues. The V and J ends lost 4 bases and 7 bases, in that order; junction bases with no gene match: 14. Germline V gives CDR1 KGHSH, CDR2 LQKENI. CDR3 residues: CASSQNQGARATGYTF. The CDR3 DNA is TGTGCCAGCTCACAAAATCAGGGGGCCAGGGCCACTGGCTACACCTTC.

The gene calls are TRBV3-1 (or the pseudogene TRBV3-2) and TRBJ2-7, with a weak D call TRBD2 (6 bases). With 4 bases removed from V and 7 bases from J, the gap between germline ends came to 11 bases. Germline V gene data show CDR1 as LGHDT and CDR2 as YNNKEL (reference sequence). This CDR3 is built from 12 residues. In DNA, the CDR3 is TGTGCCAGCAGCCCACCGGAGGGGGAGCAGTACTTC. Amino acid sequence: CASSPPEGEQYF.